The rows below give T cell receptor beta chains drawn from one sample of a study of OX40 agonist ivuxolimab in advanced cancers. Generated by immunoSEQ multiplex PCR, the TCRdb table keeps only in-frame clones and is missing some. Of about 31,000 clones listed, about 86% are singletons. The sequencing here drew on CD4+ or CD8+ T cells sorted from blood, taken in a trial of the OX40 agonist ivuxolimab. Source of these receptors: an adult with an advanced solid tumor such as melanoma, head and neck, liver or kidney cancer. CDR3s include the opening cysteine and the closing phenylalanine or tryptophan. Each record gives: D gene, CDR3 length, clone size, J gene, V gene, CDR3 protein, CDR3 DNA. The D gene is left open where the match is weak. A row's size may be missing; if present it is once, few, many or a size class.

D gene: TRBD2
CDR3 length: 19
clone size: .
J gene: TRBJ2-1
V gene: TRBV4-2
CDR3 protein: CASSQYPSGGRATYNEQFF
CDR3 DNA: TGTGCCAGCAGCCAGTATCCGAGTGGCGGGAGGGCCACCTACAATGAGCAGTTCTTC

D gene: .
CDR3 length: 14
clone size: .
J gene: TRBJ2-1
V gene: TRBV30
CDR3 protein: CAWRGSRKGHEQFF
CDR3 DNA: TGTGCCTGGAGGGGTTCTCGGAAGGGGCATGAGCAGTTCTTC

D gene: .
CDR3 length: 13
clone size: .
J gene: TRBJ1-2
V gene: TRBV19
CDR3 protein: CASSIWGSKGYTF
CDR3 DNA: TGTGCCAGTAGTATTTGGGGTTCAAAAGGCTACACCTTC

D gene: TRBD1
CDR3 length: 14
clone size: .
J gene: TRBJ2-5
V gene: TRBV29-1
CDR3 protein: CSVEVAGGQETQYF
CDR3 DNA: TGCAGCGTTGAAGTTGCAGGGGGCCAGGAGACCCAGTACTTC

D gene: TRBD2
CDR3 length: 17
clone size: .
J gene: TRBJ2-1
V gene: TRBV7-8
CDR3 protein: CASSVSSGRNAYNEQFF
CDR3 DNA: TGTGCCAGCAGCGTTTCTAGCGGGAGGAACGCCTACAATGAGCAGTTCTTC

D gene: TRBD1
CDR3 length: 15
clone size: .
J gene: TRBJ1-1
V gene: TRBV6-5
CDR3 protein: CASSTGTGGNTEAFF
CDR3 DNA: TGTGCCAGCAGTACAGGGACAGGTGGGAACACTGAAGCTTTCTTT

D gene: .
CDR3 length: 13
clone size: .
J gene: TRBJ1-3
V gene: TRBV9
CDR3 protein: CASREVSGNTIYF
CDR3 DNA: TGTGCCAGCCGTGAGGTCTCTGGAAACACCATATATTTT

D gene: .
CDR3 length: 13
clone size: .
J gene: TRBJ1-2
V gene: TRBV6-1
CDR3 protein: CASSPQKFYGYTF
CDR3 DNA: TGTGCCAGCAGTCCACAGAAATTCTATGGCTACACCTTC

D gene: TRBD1
CDR3 length: 16
clone size: .
J gene: TRBJ1-1
V gene: TRBV6-5
CDR3 protein: CASSYSRQGGDTEAFF
CDR3 DNA: TGTGCCAGCAGTTACTCGCGGCAGGGGGGGGACACTGAAGCTTTCTTT

D gene: .
CDR3 length: 15
clone size: .
J gene: TRBJ2-7
V gene: TRBV4-3
CDR3 protein: CASSQDQGARYEQYF
CDR3 DNA: TGCGCCAGCAGCCAAGACCAGGGAGCTCGCTACGAGCAGTACTTC

D gene: .
CDR3 length: 13
clone size: many
J gene: TRBJ1-2
V gene: TRBV28
CDR3 protein: CASSQGRDYGYTF
CDR3 DNA: TGTGCCAGCAGCCAGGGGAGGGACTATGGCTACACCTTC

D gene: .
CDR3 length: 13
clone size: .
J gene: TRBJ2-7
V gene: TRBV29-1
CDR3 protein: CSVQGGSSYEQYF
CDR3 DNA: TGCAGCGTCCAGGGGGGGTCTTCCTACGAGCAGTACTTC

D gene: .
CDR3 length: 17
clone size: .
J gene: TRBJ1-5
V gene: TRBV4-1
CDR3 protein: CASSQEQGLLSNQPQHF
CDR3 DNA: TGCGCCAGCAGCCAAGAGCAGGGGCTGCTTAGCAATCAGCCCCAGCATTTT

D gene: TRBD1
CDR3 length: 12
clone size: .
J gene: TRBJ2-7
V gene: TRBV7-9
CDR3 protein: CASRGTGYEQYF
CDR3 DNA: TGTGCCAGCAGAGGGACAGGCTACGAGCAGTACTTC

D gene: .
CDR3 length: 12
clone size: .
J gene: TRBJ2-2
V gene: TRBV7-3
CDR3 protein: CASSFIPGELFF
CDR3 DNA: TGTGCCAGCAGCTTTATTCCCGGGGAGCTGTTTTTT

D gene: .
CDR3 length: 14
clone size: .
J gene: TRBJ1-5
V gene: TRBV4-1
CDR3 protein: CASSREQGNQPQHF
CDR3 DNA: TGCGCCAGCAGTCGGGAGCAGGGCAATCAGCCCCAGCATTTT

D gene: .
CDR3 length: 14
clone size: .
J gene: TRBJ2-3
V gene: TRBV28
CDR3 protein: CASSPSGSTDTQYF
CDR3 DNA: TGTGCCAGCAGTCCCAGCGGGAGCACAGATACGCAGTATTTT

D gene: TRBD2
CDR3 length: 14
clone size: .
J gene: TRBJ2-5
V gene: TRBV6-4
CDR3 protein: CASSELAGEETQYF
CDR3 DNA: TGTGCCAGCAGTGAACTAGCGGGAGAAGAGACCCAGTACTTC

D gene: TRBD1
CDR3 length: 16
clone size: .
J gene: TRBJ1-4
V gene: TRBV7-9
CDR3 protein: CASSPAGGATNEKLFF
CDR3 DNA: TGTGCCAGCAGCCCGGCAGGGGGCGCAACTAATGAAAAACTGTTTTTT

D gene: TRBD2
CDR3 length: 15
clone size: .
J gene: TRBJ2-7
V gene: TRBV5-1
CDR3 protein: CASSLDQRGPYEQYF
CDR3 DNA: TGCGCCAGCAGCCTGGACCAGCGGGGCCCCTACGAGCAGTACTTC

D gene: .
CDR3 length: 17
clone size: .
J gene: TRBJ2-1
V gene: TRBV14
CDR3 protein: CASSQGPYKSSYNEQFF
CDR3 DNA: TGTGCCAGCAGCCAGGGCCCCTACAAGAGCTCCTACAATGAGCAGTTCTTC

D gene: .
CDR3 length: 14
clone size: .
J gene: TRBJ2-1
V gene: TRBV9
CDR3 protein: CASSVSGVGNEQFF
CDR3 DNA: TGTGCCAGCAGCGTCTCTGGTGTTGGTAATGAGCAGTTCTTC

D gene: .
CDR3 length: 16
clone size: .
J gene: TRBJ2-1
V gene: TRBV7-3
CDR3 protein: CASSFSENPPYNEQFF
CDR3 DNA: TGTGCCAGCAGCTTTTCGGAGAACCCCCCCTACAATGAGCAGTTCTTC

D gene: .
CDR3 length: 11
clone size: .
J gene: TRBJ1-1
V gene: TRBV28
CDR3 protein: CASSFEREAFF
CDR3 DNA: TGTGCCAGCAGTTTCGAGAGAGAAGCTTTCTTT

D gene: TRBD2
CDR3 length: 11
clone size: .
J gene: TRBJ2-1
V gene: TRBV20-1
CDR3 protein: CSAIPGGEQFF
CDR3 DNA: TGCAGTGCCATACCCGGGGGGGAGCAGTTCTTC

D gene: .
CDR3 length: 13
clone size: .
J gene: TRBJ2-7
V gene: TRBV6-1
CDR3 protein: CASRVSAGREQYF
CDR3 DNA: TGTGCCAGCAGAGTCAGTGCAGGGAGAGAGCAGTACTTC

D gene: TRBD1
CDR3 length: 18
clone size: once
J gene: TRBJ1-4
V gene: TRBV27
CDR3 protein: CASSLSGGFGTVDEKLFF
CDR3 DNA: TGTGCCAGCAGTTTATCGGGGGGCTTCGGGACAGTCGATGAAAAACTGTTTTTT

D gene: .
CDR3 length: 13
clone size: .
J gene: TRBJ1-2
V gene: TRBV4-3
CDR3 protein: CASSQAGNYGYTF
CDR3 DNA: TGCGCCAGCAGCCAAGCCGGCAACTATGGCTACACCTTC

D gene: .
CDR3 length: 13
clone size: .
J gene: TRBJ1-1
V gene: TRBV18
CDR3 protein: CASSPGIWNEAFF
CDR3 DNA: TGTGCCAGCTCACCAGGAATCTGGAATGAAGCTTTCTTT

D gene: TRBD1
CDR3 length: 15
clone size: .
J gene: TRBJ2-5
V gene: TRBV28
CDR3 protein: CASSGGDRGKETQYF
CDR3 DNA: TGTGCCAGCAGTGGCGGGGACAGGGGTAAAGAGACCCAGTACTTC

D gene: .
CDR3 length: 15
clone size: once
J gene: TRBJ2-7
V gene: TRBV29-1
CDR3 protein: CSVRGMGGAGYEQYF
CDR3 DNA: TGCAGCGTGAGGGGGATGGGCGGGGCTGGCTACGAGCAGTACTTC

D gene: TRBD1
CDR3 length: 16
clone size: .
J gene: TRBJ1-3
V gene: TRBV28
CDR3 protein: CASSRTGEVSGNTIYF
CDR3 DNA: TGTGCCAGCAGTCGGACAGGGGAGGTATCTGGAAACACCATATATTTT

D gene: TRBD2
CDR3 length: 16
clone size: .
J gene: TRBJ2-7
V gene: TRBV6-5
CDR3 protein: CASSYSKTSVTYEQYF
CDR3 DNA: TGTGCCAGCAGTTACTCGAAAACTAGCGTCACCTACGAGCAGTACTTC

D gene: .
CDR3 length: 16
clone size: .
J gene: TRBJ1-3
V gene: TRBV6-5
CDR3 protein: CASSYYWAGSGNTIYF
CDR3 DNA: TGTGCCAGCAGTTACTATTGGGCAGGGTCTGGAAACACCATATATTTT

D gene: TRBD1
CDR3 length: 16
clone size: .
J gene: TRBJ1-1
V gene: TRBV18
CDR3 protein: CASSPIQGEKDTEAFF
CDR3 DNA: TGTGCCAGCTCACCTATACAGGGGGAAAAGGACACTGAAGCTTTCTTT

D gene: .
CDR3 length: 16
clone size: .
J gene: TRBJ2-2
V gene: TRBV7-9
CDR3 protein: CASSLVQTSYTGELFF
CDR3 DNA: TGTGCCAGCAGCTTAGTACAGACATCTTACACCGGGGAGCTGTTTTTT

D gene: .
CDR3 length: 15
clone size: large
J gene: TRBJ2-7
V gene: TRBV28
CDR3 protein: CASSLRPEIGGEQYF
CDR3 DNA: TGTGCCAGCAGTTTAAGACCGGAGATTGGAGGGGAGCAGTACTTC

D gene: TRBD2
CDR3 length: 15
clone size: .
J gene: TRBJ2-1
V gene: TRBV7-3
CDR3 protein: CASSPGLADHNEQFF
CDR3 DNA: TGTGCCAGCAGCCCTGGACTAGCGGACCACAATGAGCAGTTCTTC

D gene: TRBD1
CDR3 length: 15
clone size: once
J gene: TRBJ2-7
V gene: TRBV7-7
CDR3 protein: CASSLGTGGSYEQYF
CDR3 DNA: TGTGCCAGCAGCCTCGGGACAGGGGGCTCCTACGAGCAGTACTTC

D gene: .
CDR3 length: 14
clone size: .
J gene: TRBJ1-1
V gene: TRBV5-4
CDR3 protein: CASSFGLQDAEAFF
CDR3 DNA: TGTGCCAGCAGCTTTGGCCTACAGGACGCTGAAGCTTTCTTT

D gene: .
CDR3 length: 13
clone size: .
J gene: TRBJ2-7
V gene: TRBV29-1
CDR3 protein: CSVESRDNYEQYF
CDR3 DNA: TGCAGCGTTGAATCCCGGGACAACTACGAGCAGTACTTC

D gene: .
CDR3 length: 13
clone size: once
J gene: TRBJ2-7
V gene: TRBV19
CDR3 protein: CASSITDSYEQYF
CDR3 DNA: TGTGCCAGTAGTATAACCGATTCCTACGAGCAGTACTTC

D gene: .
CDR3 length: 17
clone size: .
J gene: TRBJ1-1
V gene: TRBV14
CDR3 protein: CASSDNVAGRQNTEAFF
CDR3 DNA: TGTGCCAGCAGCGACAACGTTGCGGGCAGACAGAACACTGAAGCTTTCTTT

D gene: TRBD2
CDR3 length: 12
clone size: few
J gene: TRBJ2-3
V gene: TRBV28
CDR3 protein: CASRVAGDTQYF
CDR3 DNA: TGTGCCAGCAGAGTAGCGGGTGATACGCAGTATTTT

D gene: TRBD1
CDR3 length: 15
clone size: .
J gene: TRBJ1-2
V gene: TRBV27
CDR3 protein: CASSQGQLHPYGYTF
CDR3 DNA: TGTGCCAGCAGCCAGGGACAGCTCCATCCTTATGGCTACACCTTC

D gene: TRBD1
CDR3 length: 15
clone size: .
J gene: TRBJ1-1
V gene: TRBV4-1
CDR3 protein: CASSQSTGVNTEAFF
CDR3 DNA: TGCGCCAGCAGCCAATCAACAGGGGTGAACACTGAAGCTTTCTTT

D gene: .
CDR3 length: 12
clone size: .
J gene: TRBJ2-7
V gene: TRBV5-6
CDR3 protein: CASSLTMAEQYF
CDR3 DNA: TGTGCCAGCAGCCTTACCATGGCCGAGCAGTACTTC

D gene: .
CDR3 length: 13
clone size: .
J gene: TRBJ2-7
V gene: TRBV5-4
CDR3 protein: CASSSQGSYEQYF
CDR3 DNA: TGTGCCAGCAGCTCGCAGGGGAGCTACGAGCAGTACTTC

D gene: TRBD1
CDR3 length: 13
clone size: .
J gene: TRBJ2-7
V gene: TRBV19
CDR3 protein: CASSIGQGYEQYF
CDR3 DNA: TGTGCCAGTAGTATCGGACAGGGCTACGAGCAGTACTTC

D gene: TRBD2
CDR3 length: 16
clone size: .
J gene: TRBJ2-7
V gene: TRBV4-1
CDR3 protein: CASSHLLAVSSYEQYF
CDR3 DNA: TGCGCCAGCAGCCACCTTCTAGCGGTAAGCTCCTACGAGCAGTACTTC

D gene: .
CDR3 length: 14
clone size: .
J gene: TRBJ2-7
V gene: TRBV5-1
CDR3 protein: CASSLVGGQYEQYF
CDR3 DNA: TGCGCCAGCAGCTTGGTGGGGGGCCAATACGAGCAGTACTTC

D gene: TRBD1
CDR3 length: 17
clone size: few
J gene: TRBJ1-4
V gene: TRBV18
CDR3 protein: CASSTGGSGGAGEKLFF
CDR3 DNA: TGTGCCAGCTCAACAGGGGGGTCCGGCGGGGCAGGGGAAAAACTGTTTTTT

D gene: .
CDR3 length: 12
clone size: .
J gene: TRBJ2-5
V gene: TRBV9
CDR3 protein: CASSVQGGTQYF
CDR3 DNA: TGTGCCAGCAGCGTTCAAGGGGGGACCCAGTACTTC

D gene: .
CDR3 length: 13
clone size: once
J gene: TRBJ1-1
V gene: TRBV5-1
CDR3 protein: CASREDRNTEAFF
CDR3 DNA: TGCGCCAGCCGCGAAGACAGAAACACTGAAGCTTTCTTT

D gene: TRBD1
CDR3 length: 17
clone size: .
J gene: TRBJ2-3
V gene: TRBV15
CDR3 protein: CATSRDMGQGVSDTQYF
CDR3 DNA: TGTGCCACCAGCAGAGATATGGGACAGGGGGTCTCAGATACGCAGTATTTT

D gene: TRBD2
CDR3 length: 12
clone size: .
J gene: TRBJ2-5
V gene: TRBV5-6
CDR3 protein: CASSLAGGTQYF
CDR3 DNA: TGTGCCAGCAGCTTGGCGGGGGGAACCCAGTACTTC

D gene: TRBD2
CDR3 length: 15
clone size: .
J gene: TRBJ2-1
V gene: TRBV10-2
CDR3 protein: CASSAAGAAYNEQFF
CDR3 DNA: TGCGCCAGCAGTGCAGCGGGAGCGGCCTACAATGAGCAGTTCTTC